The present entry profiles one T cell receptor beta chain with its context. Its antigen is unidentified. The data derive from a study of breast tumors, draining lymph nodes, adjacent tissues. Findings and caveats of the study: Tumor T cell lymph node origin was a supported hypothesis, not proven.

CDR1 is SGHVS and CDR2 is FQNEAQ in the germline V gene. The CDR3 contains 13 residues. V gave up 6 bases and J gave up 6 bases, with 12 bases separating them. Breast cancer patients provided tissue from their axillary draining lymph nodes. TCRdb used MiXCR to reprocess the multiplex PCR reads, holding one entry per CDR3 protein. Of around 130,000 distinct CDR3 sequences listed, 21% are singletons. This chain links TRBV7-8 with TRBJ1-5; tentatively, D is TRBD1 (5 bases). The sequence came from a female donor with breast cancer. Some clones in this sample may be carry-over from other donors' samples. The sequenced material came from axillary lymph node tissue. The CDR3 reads CASSLGGSQPQHF. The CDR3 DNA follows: TGTGCCAGCAGTCTCGGGGGGAGTCAGCCCCAGCATTTT.